The 27 T cell receptor beta chains listed next were all sequenced from one sample in a study of shared clonotypes between healthy human individuals. Produced via immunoSEQ multiplex PCR; TCRdb's table is partial and in-frame only. The sample gives over 2 million clones, over 85% of which show up once; more than 0.1% is in the top ten. The specimen was naive CD4+ T cells sorted from blood. The subset was: CD45RA+ positively selected. The receptor source for this set is a man aged 18 to 30 in good health.

J is TRBJ1-3 and V is TRBV5-1, with no clear D. The CDR3 is 15 residues long. Germline V lookup: CDR1 SGHRS, CDR2 YFSETQ. The V and J ends lost 1 base and 2 bases respectively, with 10 bases between them. CDR3 DNA sequence: TGCGCCAGCAGCTTGACGGAAAATCCTGGAAACACCATATATTTT. This sequence encodes CASSLTENPGNTIYF. Based on the CDR3 plus reference TRBV5-1 and TRBJ1-3, the full variable domain is KAGVTQTPRYLIKTRGQQVTLSCSPISGHRSVSWYQQTPGQGLQFLFEYFSETQRNKGNFPGRFSGRQFSNSRSEMNVSTLELGDSALYLCASSLTENPGNTIYFGEGSWLTVV.

This chain connects TRBV7-9 to TRBJ1-1; D remains unclear. Deletions cut 9 bases from V and 8 bases from J, with 13 bases between. Germline V lookup: CDR1 SEHNR, CDR2 FQNEAQ (reference sequence). The CDR3 runs to 11 residues. As DNA, the CDR3 is TGTGCCAGTTACCGTGAATTAGAAGCTTTCTTT. Translation: CASYRELEAFF.

This clone appeared a single time. The chain links TRBV29-1 to TRBJ1-2; a possible D gene is TRBD1 (5 bases). The CDR3 is 13 residues long. Trimming left V 6 bases short and J 1 base short, with 12 bases between. CDR1 is SQVTM and CDR2 is ANQGSEA in the germline V gene. As DNA, the CDR3 is TGCAGCGTCTGGGACGGATTTAACTATGGCTACACCTTC. Amino acid sequence: CSVWDGFNYGYTF.

This clone was observed once. This chain links TRBV4-2 with TRBJ2-5; 11 nucleotides line up with TRBD2. Trimming took 2 bases from V and 2 from J; bases not matched to a gene: 7. The CDR3 has 17 residues. Germline lookup yields CDR1 LGHNA and CDR2 YNFKEQ. CDR3 sequence reads: CASSQQPSGGTQETQYF. CDR3 coding DNA: TGTGCCAGCAGCCAACAACCTAGCGGGGGGACTCAAGAGACCCAGTACTTC.

V is TRBV5-1 and J is TRBJ2-1; D call uncertain. Germline V CDR1 and CDR2: SGHRS, YFSETQ. The CDR3 spans 15 residues. Trimming stripped 5 bases from V and 0 bases from J, with 12 bases between. The DNA for the CDR3 is TGCGCCAGCAGGCCTCGGTTGAGCTCCTACAATGAGCAGTTCTTC. Amino acids: CASRPRLSSYNEQFF.

Concerning this clone: This CDR3 is also generated by other DNA sequences in the sample. This chain connects TRBV6-6 to TRBJ2-7, with D unclear. V was pared by 0 bases and J by 3 bases, with 6 bases between. CDR1 is MNHNY and CDR2 is SVGAGI in the germline V gene (reference sequence). The CDR3 length is 13 residues. As DNA, the CDR3 is TGTGCCAGCAGTTACTCGACGGGCTACGAGCAGTACTTC. Its protein product is CASSYSTGYEQYF.

The count of this clone is one. The V gene is TRBV5-4, the J gene TRBJ2-3, with D possibly being TRBD2 (5 bases). Germline loops: CDR1 SGHNT, CDR2 YYREEE (reference sequence). This CDR3 contains 15 residues. V lost 0 bases and J 3 bases, leaving 11 bases between the germline ends. CDR3 region: CASSLVYRTTDTQYF. Here the CDR3 DNA reads TGTGCCAGCAGCTTGGTGTATCGGACTACAGATACGCAGTATTTT.

The chain combines TRBV6-1 with TRBJ1-2; a weak D match, TRBD1 (6 bases). This CDR3 comprises 12 residues. Germline values: CDR1 MNHNS, CDR2 SASEGT. The V end lost 8 bases, the J end lost 10 bases, and 17 bases lay between the germline ends. The CDR3 reads CASARGLSHYTF. The CDR3 bases are TGTGCCAGCGCCAGGGGACTGAGCCACTACACCTTC.

J is TRBJ1-2 and V is TRBV9, with TRBD1 identical over 11 bases. V dropped 4 bases and J dropped 8; count of bases not matched to a gene: 7. The germline V gene has CDR1 SGDLS and CDR2 YYNGEE. The CDR3 spans 14 residues. CDR3 sequence: CASSTGQGAHGYTF. CDR3 DNA: TGTGCCAGCAGCACCGGACAGGGGGCTCACGGCTACACCTTC.

This clone was counted a single time. The chain uses TRBV6-5 and TRBJ2-1; D remains ambiguous. The CDR3 contains 14 residues. CDR1 is MNHEY and CDR2 is SVGAGI in the germline V gene. V lost 7 bases, J lost 0 bases, and 10 bases lay in between. CDR3 protein: CASMRSSSYNEQFF. The CDR3 DNA follows: TGTGCCAGCATGCGCAGCAGCTCCTACAATGAGCAGTTCTTC.

As concerns this clone: Additional DNA sequences in this sample encode the identical CDR3. The chain joins TRBV5-1 to TRBJ1-1; D is unresolved. CDR3 length: 13 amino acids. Trimming shortened V by 0 bases and J by 2 bases, and 5 bases separated the two germline ends. The V gene's germline CDR1 is SGHRS and CDR2 YFSETQ. The CDR3 sequence is CASSLEINTEAFF. The CDR3, as DNA: TGCGCCAGCAGCTTGGAAATCAACACTGAAGCTTTCTTT.

This clone was found many times. The chain recombines TRBV5-4 with TRBJ2-3; D tentatively fits TRBD1 or TRBD2 (5 bases each). V was cut by 4 bases and J by 0 bases, with 6 bases left in between. The CDR3 has 13 amino acids. Per the germline V gene, CDR1 is SGHNT and CDR2 is YYREEE (reference sequence). In nucleotides, the CDR3 is TGTGCCAGCAGCCGGGACAGCACAGATACGCAGTATTTT. Protein sequence: CASSRDSTDTQYF.

This clone has just one count. The chain links TRBV11-2 to TRBJ2-5; no firm D call. Looked up from germline, CDR1 is SGHAT and CDR2 is FQNNGV. This CDR3 has 12 residues. V was cut by 5 bases and J by 5 bases, with 9 bases left in between. This CDR3 reads CASSPPWETQYF. The CDR3 nucleotides read TGTGCCAGCAGCCCACCGTGGGAGACCCAGTACTTC.

CDR3 bases: TGCGCCAGCAGCTTGGCTGGGAGTAGCGGGGGTTCGTACTTC. Protein product: CASSLAGSSGGSYF. J is TRBJ2-5 and V is TRBV5-1, with TRBD2 matching 9 bases. Unmatched junction bases numbered 10, after V lost 0 bases and J lost 13 bases. CDR1 is SGHRS and CDR2 is YFSETQ in the germline V gene. This CDR3 contains 14 residues.

The chain has TRBV19 and TRBJ2-7, with D hard to call. Trimming removed 3 bases at V and 0 bases at J, with 15 bases between. Germline CDR1 is LNHDA and CDR2 is SQIVND (reference sequence). The CDR3 is 16 amino acids. Here the CDR3 reads CASSIPRLEVSYEQYF. The DNA for the CDR3 is TGTGCCAGTAGTATCCCTAGGCTAGAAGTCTCCTACGAGCAGTACTTC.

The chain recombines TRBV4-1 with TRBJ1-4, with 7 nucleotides matching TRBD1. V was clipped by 4 bases and J by 8 bases; unmatched bases: 13. CDR3 size: 16 residues. In germline, CDR1 is MGHRA, CDR2 YSYEKL. CDR3 DNA: TGCGCCAGCAGCCTCTACTCAGGGGGTCTGAAAGAAAAACTGTTTTTT. Translated, it gives CASSLYSGGLKEKLFF.

The rearrangement links TRBV9 to TRBJ2-1, with D possibly being TRBD2 (6 bases). Germline V CDR1 and CDR2: SGDLS, YYNGEE. The CDR3 has 16 residues. V was trimmed by 0 bases and J by 4 bases, leaving 14 bases between them. CDR3 amino acids: CASSVAGDGTYNEQFF. The CDR3 bases are TGTGCCAGCAGCGTAGCTGGGGACGGGACTTACAATGAGCAGTTCTTC.

V gene TRBV5-6 combines with J gene TRBJ2-1, with a possible D match to TRBD2 (5 bases). This CDR3 spans 12 amino acids. In germline, CDR1 is SGHDT, CDR2 YYEEEE. Trimming removed 4 bases at V and 12 bases at J, with 14 bases between. The CDR3 is CASSRLGGGQFF. CDR3 DNA sequence: TGTGCCAGCAGCCGTTTGGGTGGAGGGCAGTTCTTC.

The CDR3 loop reads CASSQRGAGSGTDTQYF. Here the CDR3 DNA reads TGTGCCAGTAGTCAGAGGGGGGCCGGTTCCGGCACAGATACGCAGTATTTT. This rearrangement joins TRBV19 to TRBJ2-3; possibly TRBD1 or TRBD2 for D (6 bases each). The CDR3 is 17 amino acids. Germline CDR1 LNHDA, CDR2 SQIVND (reference sequence). V dropped 5 bases and J dropped 1 base, with 19 bases sitting between them.

Note on this clone: Other DNA sequences within the sample encode an identical CDR3. The chain couples TRBV5-1 to TRBJ2-5, with TRBD1 identical over 11 bases. The CDR3 has 15 amino acids. Germline lookup yields CDR1 SGHRS and CDR2 YFSETQ. V gave up 3 bases and J gave up 1 base; unmatched junction bases: 2. CDR3 nucleotide sequence: TGCGCCAGCAGCTCCGGGACAGGGGGCCAAGAGACCCAGTACTTC. It codes for CASSSGTGGQETQYF.

This chain joins TRBV5-4 and TRBJ1-2; 9 nucleotides agree with TRBD1. This CDR3 has 15 amino acids. V lost 5 bases and J lost 2; bases outside the gene matches: 7. Germline CDR1 SGHNT, CDR2 YYREEE (reference sequence). The CDR3 protein is CASRMDRGGNYGYTF. In nucleotides, the CDR3 is TGTGCCAGCAGGATGGACAGGGGCGGGAACTATGGCTACACCTTC.

In regard to this clone: Other DNA sequences in this specimen translate into the identical CDR3. The chain employs TRBV2 and TRBJ1-4; 7 nucleotides agree with TRBD1. The CDR3 sequence is 15 residues long. V lost 6 bases and J lost 0; bases outside the gene matches: 4. CDR1 and CDR2 from the germline V gene are SNHLY and FYNNEI. CDR3 in amino acids: CASSETGSTNEKLFF. The DNA for the CDR3 is TGTGCCAGCAGCGAGACAGGGTCAACTAATGAAAAACTGTTTTTT.

The gene calls are TRBV6-1 and TRBJ1-2; possible D gene TRBD1, 6 bases. The V and J ends lost 0 bases and 0 bases respectively, with 11 bases between them. Germline V gene lookup returns CDR1 MNHNS and CDR2 SASEGT. This CDR3 is built from 16 residues. In nucleotides, the CDR3 is TGTGCCAGCAGTGAAGCCTGGGGGGGCTCTAACTATGGCTACACCTTC. As protein: CASSEAWGGSNYGYTF.

The genes are TRBV20-1 and TRBJ1-2, with D maybe TRBD1 (6 bases). The CDR3 spans 11 residues. Trimming took 5 bases from V and 8 from J, leaving 12 bases between them. The germline CDR1 and CDR2 sequences are DFQATT and SNEGSKA (reference sequence). The CDR3 loop reads CSAYRAGGYTF. The CDR3 nucleotides read TGCAGTGCTTACAGGGCAGGAGGCTACACCTTC.

V gene TRBV7-9 combines with J gene TRBJ1-5; perhaps TRBD1 as D (6 bases). The CDR3 loop spans 16 amino acids. Germline loops: CDR1 SEHNR, CDR2 FQNEAQ (reference sequence). V was clipped by 1 base and J by 6 bases, with 16 bases between them. The CDR3 here is CASSLGVGGQSQPQHF. The CDR3 DNA is TGTGCCAGCAGCTTAGGAGTGGGGGGGCAGAGTCAGCCCCAGCATTTT.

V gene TRBV6-6 combines with J gene TRBJ2-7; tentatively, D is TRBD1 (6 bases). The CDR3 loop spans 15 amino acids. Germline V gene lookup returns CDR1 MNHNY and CDR2 SVGAGI (reference sequence). The V end lost 1 base, the J end lost 3 bases, and 13 bases lay between the germline ends. The CDR3 bases are TGTGCCAGCAGTTACTACAGGGACAAATTCTACGAGCAGTACTTC. Encoded protein: CASSYYRDKFYEQYF.

The rearrangement joins TRBV19 to TRBJ2-7, with unresolved D. This CDR3 spans 14 amino acids. The germline gives CDR1 LNHDA, CDR2 SQIVND (reference sequence). Trimming cost V 3 bases and J 2 bases, with 11 bases left between them. This CDR3 is CASSIPRPPYEQYF. The CDR3 DNA reads as TGTGCCAGTAGTATTCCAAGACCCCCCTACGAGCAGTACTTC.